This record covers a single TCR beta chain. Its antigen is as yet unknown. This CDR3 spans 15 amino acids. Germline CDR1 is MNHEY and CDR2 is SMNVEV (reference sequence). Deletions cut 4 bases from V and 6 bases from J, with 16 bases between. This record belongs to a study of human T cells and chemical hapten exposure. Study overall: Across samples, TCR yields varied, mostly owing to small differences in pooled library volumes.

Notes on the study in general: In comparison with controls, expanded TCRs gave rise to a significantly larger number of large CDR3 similarity clusters.

TCRdb processed the RACE reads anew with MiXCR; each CDR3 protein has one entry. The sample yields 65,000 to 90,000 distinct CDR3 sequences, 11% to 15% seen once. The time point here: pre-sensitization, week 0. As to treatment: therapeutic diphenylcyclopropenone sensitization with weekly scalp DPC. The chain employs TRBV27 and TRBJ2-1; the D call may be TRBD1 or TRBD2 (5 bases each). The sequence derives from a woman between 50 and 59 years old with alopecia areata. Some clones in this sample may be carry-over from other donors' samples. The material was whole blood, obtained in connection with sensitization to the hapten diphenylcyclopropenone (DPC). CDR3: CASSSRGPWGNEQFF. CDR3 DNA sequence: TGTGCCAGCAGTTCACGGGGCCCCTGGGGCAATGAGCAGTTCTTC.